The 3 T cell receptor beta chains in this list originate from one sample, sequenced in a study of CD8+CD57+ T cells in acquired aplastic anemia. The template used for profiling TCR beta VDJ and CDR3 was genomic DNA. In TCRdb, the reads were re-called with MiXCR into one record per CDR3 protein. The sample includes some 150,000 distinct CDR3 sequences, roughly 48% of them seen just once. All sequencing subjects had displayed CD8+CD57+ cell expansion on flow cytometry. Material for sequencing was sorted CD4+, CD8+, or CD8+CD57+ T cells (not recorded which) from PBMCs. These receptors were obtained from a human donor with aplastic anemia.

The CDR3 DNA reads TGTGCCAGCAGCCGAATGACGTCAACCTATCAAGAGACCCAGTACTTC. Translated: CASSRMTSTYQETQYF. The rearrangement links TRBV7-6 to TRBJ2-5; D unresolved. The V end lost 5 bases, the J end lost 2 bases, and 18 bases lay between the germline ends. Germline-derived CDR1 and CDR2 are SGHVS and FNYEAQ. This CDR3 contains 16 residues.

CDR3 loop: CSGTDSDQPQHF. The CDR3, as DNA: TGCAGTGGGACAGATTCGGACCAGCCCCAGCATTTT. V is TRBV20-1 and J is TRBJ1-5; D is perhaps TRBD1 (6 bases). With 7 bases removed from V and 7 bases from J, the gap between germline ends came to 14 bases. This CDR3 is built from 12 residues. Germline V gives CDR1 DFQATT, CDR2 SNEGSKA (reference sequence).

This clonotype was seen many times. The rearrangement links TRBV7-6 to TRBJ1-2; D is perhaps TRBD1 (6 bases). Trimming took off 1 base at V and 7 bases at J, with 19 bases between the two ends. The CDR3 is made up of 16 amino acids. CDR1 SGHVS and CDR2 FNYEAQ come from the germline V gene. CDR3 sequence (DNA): TGTGCCAGCAGCTTAGGGGGTCCCAGCAGGGGTCGTGGCTACACCTTC. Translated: CASSLGGPSRGRGYTF.